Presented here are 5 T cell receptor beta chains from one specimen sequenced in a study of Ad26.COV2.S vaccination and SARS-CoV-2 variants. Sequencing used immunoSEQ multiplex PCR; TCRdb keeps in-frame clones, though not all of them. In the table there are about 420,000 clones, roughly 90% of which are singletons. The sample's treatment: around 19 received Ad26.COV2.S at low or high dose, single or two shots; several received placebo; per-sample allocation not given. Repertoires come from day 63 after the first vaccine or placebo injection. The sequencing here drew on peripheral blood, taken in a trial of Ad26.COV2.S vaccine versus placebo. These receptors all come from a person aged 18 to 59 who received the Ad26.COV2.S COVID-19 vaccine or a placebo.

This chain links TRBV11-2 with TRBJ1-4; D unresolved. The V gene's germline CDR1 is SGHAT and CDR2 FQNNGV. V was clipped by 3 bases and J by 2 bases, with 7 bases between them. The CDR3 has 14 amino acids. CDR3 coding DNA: TGTGCCAGCAGCTTGAGTGGGACTAATGAAAAACTGTTTTTT. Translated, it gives CASSLSGTNEKLFF.

The DNA for the CDR3 is TGTGCCAGCAGACGGCGCACCGGGGAGCTGTTTTTT. This sequence encodes CASRRRTGELFF. The chain carries TRBV11-3 and TRBJ2-2; no reliable D call. Germline assignment: CDR1 SGHNT and CDR2 YENEEA. This CDR3 comprises 12 residues. Between the trimmed V and J ends, which lost 6 bases and 4 bases, there was a span of 6 bases.

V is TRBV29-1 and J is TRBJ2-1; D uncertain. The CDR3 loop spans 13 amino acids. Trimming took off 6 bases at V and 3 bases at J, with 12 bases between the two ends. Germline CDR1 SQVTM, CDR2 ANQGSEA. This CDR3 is CSVRRIDYNEQFF. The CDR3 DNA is TGCAGCGTCAGACGGATCGACTACAATGAGCAGTTCTTC.

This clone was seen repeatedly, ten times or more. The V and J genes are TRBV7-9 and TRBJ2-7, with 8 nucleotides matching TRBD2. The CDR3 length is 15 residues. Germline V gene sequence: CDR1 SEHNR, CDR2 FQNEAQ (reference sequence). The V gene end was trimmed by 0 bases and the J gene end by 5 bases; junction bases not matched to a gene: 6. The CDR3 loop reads CASSLASGVFNEQYF. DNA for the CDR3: TGTGCCAGCAGCTTAGCTAGCGGGGTATTCAACGAGCAGTACTTC.

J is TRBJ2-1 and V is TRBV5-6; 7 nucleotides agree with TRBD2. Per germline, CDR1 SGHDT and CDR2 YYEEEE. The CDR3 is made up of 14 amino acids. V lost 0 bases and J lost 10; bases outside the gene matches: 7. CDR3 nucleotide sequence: TGTGCCAGCAGCTTGGGGGGAGGGCCTAGGGAGCAGTTCTTC. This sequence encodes CASSLGGGPREQFF. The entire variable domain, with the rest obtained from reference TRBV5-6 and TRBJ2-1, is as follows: DAGVTQSPTHLIKTRGQQVTLRCSPKSGHDTVSWYQQALGQGPQFIFQYYEEEERQRGNFPDRFSGHQFPNYSSELNVNALLLGDSALYLCASSLGGGPREQFFGPGTRLTVL.